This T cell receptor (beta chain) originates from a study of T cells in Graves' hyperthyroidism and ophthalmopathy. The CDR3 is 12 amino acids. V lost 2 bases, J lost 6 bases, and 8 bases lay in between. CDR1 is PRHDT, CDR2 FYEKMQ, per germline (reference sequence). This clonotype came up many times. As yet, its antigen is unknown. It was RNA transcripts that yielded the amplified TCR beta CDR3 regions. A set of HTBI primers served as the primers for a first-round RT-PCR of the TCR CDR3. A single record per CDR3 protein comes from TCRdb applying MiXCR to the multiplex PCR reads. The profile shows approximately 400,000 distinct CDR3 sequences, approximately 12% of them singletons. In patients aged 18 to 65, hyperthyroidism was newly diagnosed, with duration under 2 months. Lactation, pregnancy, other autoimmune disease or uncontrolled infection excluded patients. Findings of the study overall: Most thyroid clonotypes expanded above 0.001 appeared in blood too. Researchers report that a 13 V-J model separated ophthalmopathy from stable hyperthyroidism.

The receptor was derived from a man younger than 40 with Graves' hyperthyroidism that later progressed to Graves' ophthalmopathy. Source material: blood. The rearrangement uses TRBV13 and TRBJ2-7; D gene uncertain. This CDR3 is CASSLNPREQYF. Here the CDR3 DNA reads TGTGCCAGCAGCTTAAACCCCCGCGAGCAGTACTTC. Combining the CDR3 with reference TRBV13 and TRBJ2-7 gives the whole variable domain AAGVIQSPRHLIKEKRETATLKCYPIPRHDTVYWYQQGPGQDPQFLISFYEKMQSDKGSIPDRFSAQQFSDYHSELNMSSLELGDSALYFCASSLNPREQYFGPGTRLTVT.